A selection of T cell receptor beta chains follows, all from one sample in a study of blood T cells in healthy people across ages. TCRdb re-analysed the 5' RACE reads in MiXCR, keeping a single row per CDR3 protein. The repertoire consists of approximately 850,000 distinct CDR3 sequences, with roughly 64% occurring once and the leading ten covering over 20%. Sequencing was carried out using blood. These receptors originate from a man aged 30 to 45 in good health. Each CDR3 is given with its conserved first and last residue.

cdr3_aa: CASGTGPLNYGYTF
v_call: TRBV9
j_call: TRBJ1-2

cdr3_aa: CAISESGRYGYTF
v_call: TRBV10-3
j_call: TRBJ1-2

cdr3_aa: CASSLGRGLNTEAFF
v_call: TRBV7-9
j_call: TRBJ1-1

cdr3_aa: CASTLGLARVTDTQYF
v_call: TRBV12-3/TRBV12-4
j_call: TRBJ2-3

cdr3_aa: CSARVPGRRETQYF
v_call: TRBV20-1
j_call: TRBJ2-5

cdr3_aa: CATRTESYTDTQYF
v_call: TRBV15
j_call: TRBJ2-3

cdr3_aa: CASTSSGLRYEQYF
v_call: TRBV5-6
j_call: TRBJ2-7

cdr3_aa: CSAWTGLYGYTF
v_call: TRBV29-1
j_call: TRBJ1-2

cdr3_aa: CASSRQSEQFF
v_call: TRBV5-6
j_call: TRBJ2-1

cdr3_aa: CASSPDREGEGETQYF
v_call: TRBV7-7
j_call: TRBJ2-5

cdr3_aa: CASSVDTGGGYTF
v_call: TRBV18
j_call: TRBJ1-2

cdr3_aa: CASSPPAGVAGDTQYF
v_call: TRBV18
j_call: TRBJ2-3

cdr3_aa: CSARDGGAAYGYTF
v_call: TRBV20-1
j_call: TRBJ1-2

cdr3_aa: CASSLSGGRVDTQYF
v_call: TRBV13
j_call: TRBJ2-3

cdr3_aa: CSARDPTSVQETQYF
v_call: TRBV20-1
j_call: TRBJ2-5

cdr3_aa: CASSLGPGNEKLFF
v_call: TRBV5-1
j_call: TRBJ1-4

cdr3_aa: CSARAGIGNEQFF
v_call: TRBV20-1
j_call: TRBJ2-1

cdr3_aa: CSANPRRETQYF
v_call: TRBV20-1
j_call: TRBJ2-5

cdr3_aa: CASSPTTRGEQFF
v_call: TRBV6-5
j_call: TRBJ2-1

cdr3_aa: CASSLQGAAGYTF
v_call: TRBV3-1
j_call: TRBJ1-2

cdr3_aa: CASSHGGTGGVYEQYF
v_call: TRBV7-6
j_call: TRBJ2-7

cdr3_aa: CASSFFSVSNQPQHF
v_call: TRBV28
j_call: TRBJ1-5

cdr3_aa: CATSDLRTGVNEQYF
v_call: TRBV24-1
j_call: TRBJ2-5

cdr3_aa: CASSPQRESVYEQYF
v_call: TRBV4-2
j_call: TRBJ2-7

cdr3_aa: CASSLLGISTDTQYF
v_call: TRBV5-1
j_call: TRBJ2-3

cdr3_aa: CASSESGGGTEAFF
v_call: TRBV10-2
j_call: TRBJ1-1

cdr3_aa: CASSLMPLANTGELFF
v_call: TRBV7-2
j_call: TRBJ2-2

cdr3_aa: CASTPGTDYGYTF
v_call: TRBV4-2
j_call: TRBJ1-2

cdr3_aa: CASSQGRSYTF
v_call: TRBV4-3
j_call: TRBJ1-2

cdr3_aa: CASSTLVGGYTF
v_call: TRBV6-1
j_call: TRBJ1-2

cdr3_aa: CASIWTTNYGYTF
v_call: TRBV2
j_call: TRBJ1-2

cdr3_aa: CSARLTGIHEQYF
v_call: TRBV20-1
j_call: NA

cdr3_aa: CASSPPGRRETQYF
v_call: TRBV18
j_call: TRBJ2-5

cdr3_aa: CSAWTATSVAQFF
v_call: TRBV29-1
j_call: TRBJ2-1

cdr3_aa: CASSFLPDFGHNEQFF
v_call: TRBV12-3/TRBV12-4
j_call: TRBJ2-1

cdr3_aa: CSVEESTDYEQYF
v_call: TRBV29-1
j_call: NA

cdr3_aa: CSAGERGGFEQYF
v_call: TRBV29-1
j_call: NA

cdr3_aa: CASSQVGEGEQFF
v_call: TRBV14
j_call: TRBJ2-1

cdr3_aa: CASSLGGPGEETQYF
v_call: TRBV7-9
j_call: NA

cdr3_aa: CASSQDLPGDEQFF
v_call: TRBV6-5
j_call: TRBJ2-1

cdr3_aa: CSAEPSRSTDTQYF
v_call: TRBV20-1
j_call: TRBJ2-3

cdr3_aa: CASSVAPRDNLYEQYF
v_call: TRBV9
j_call: TRBJ2-7

cdr3_aa: CSASPFRVAKNIQYF
v_call: TRBV20-1
j_call: TRBJ2-4

cdr3_aa: CASSLGGIPGANVLTF
v_call: TRBV11-1
j_call: TRBJ2-6

cdr3_aa: CASSWDYMFNEQFF
v_call: TRBV7-9
j_call: TRBJ2-1

cdr3_aa: CASSPRKARVETQYF
v_call: TRBV12-3/TRBV12-4
j_call: TRBJ2-5

cdr3_aa: CASSLVGRGEAQYF
v_call: TRBV5-1
j_call: TRBJ2-5

cdr3_aa: CASSLEGGLAEQFF
v_call: TRBV5-1
j_call: TRBJ2-1

cdr3_aa: CASSFLTGALDGYTF
v_call: TRBV7-9
j_call: TRBJ1-2

cdr3_aa: CSVVDGSQRHYQGDTQYF
v_call: TRBV29-1
j_call: TRBJ2-3

cdr3_aa: CSVVWTGANVLTF
v_call: TRBV29-1
j_call: TRBJ2-6

cdr3_aa: CASSLKRNYNEQFF
v_call: TRBV7-2
j_call: TRBJ2-1

cdr3_aa: CASSWVGGLQGSQYF
v_call: TRBV6-5
j_call: TRBJ2-5

cdr3_aa: CASSLGSSPQHF
v_call: TRBV6-2/TRBV6-3
j_call: TRBJ1-5

cdr3_aa: CSSHLASEQFF
v_call: TRBV20-1
j_call: TRBJ2-1

cdr3_aa: CASSVGSYPREQYF
v_call: TRBV9
j_call: TRBJ2-5

cdr3_aa: CSGIPGPSYEQYF
v_call: TRBV20-1
j_call: NA